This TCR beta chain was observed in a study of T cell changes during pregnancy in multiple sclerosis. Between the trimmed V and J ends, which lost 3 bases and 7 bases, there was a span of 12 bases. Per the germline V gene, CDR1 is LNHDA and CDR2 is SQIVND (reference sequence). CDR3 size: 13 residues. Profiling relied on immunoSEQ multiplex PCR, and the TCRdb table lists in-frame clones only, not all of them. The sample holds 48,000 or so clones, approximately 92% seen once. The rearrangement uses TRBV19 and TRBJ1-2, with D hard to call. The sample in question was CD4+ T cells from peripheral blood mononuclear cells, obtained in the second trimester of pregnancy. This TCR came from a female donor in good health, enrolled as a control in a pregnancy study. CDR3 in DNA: TGTGCCAGTAGTATCGGAGAACCGTCTGGCTACACCTTC. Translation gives CASSIGEPSGYTF.